The 10 T cell receptor beta chains listed next were all sequenced from one sample in a study of blood T cell repertoires in COVID-19 (TCRdb year 2020). The library was made by the immunoSEQ multiplex PCR assay. Held by TCRdb, this immuneACCESS table contains in-frame sequences only and omits some clones. Under half of the omission traces to an unresolved V gene where checked; the cause of the rest is unknown. The sample table holds around 67,000 clones, of which roughly 85% were seen once. The ten biggest clones cover around 20% of the sample. The sample was peripheral blood. These receptors all come from a woman of 80 years or more with acute or convalescent COVID-19.

This chain connects TRBV6-5 to TRBJ1-5, with D perhaps TRBD1 (5 bases). Germline V gene sequence: CDR1 MNHEY, CDR2 SVGAGI. The CDR3 loop spans 15 amino acids. The V end lost 4 bases, the J end lost 6 bases, and 16 bases lay between the germline ends. CDR3 sequence (DNA): TGTGCCAGCAGTTCCGGGACGGGAGGTAGTCAGCCCCAGCATTTT. The encoded protein is CASSSGTGGSQPQHF.

Here the CDR3 reads CAWSNSYGYTF. CDR3 nucleotides: TGTGCCTGGAGTAATTCTTATGGCTACACCTTC. The V gene is TRBV30, the J gene TRBJ1-2, with D unresolved. Looked up from germline, CDR1 is GTSNPN and CDR2 is SVGIG (reference sequence). Trimming removed 2 bases from V and 5 bases from J, with 6 bases in between. This CDR3 has 11 amino acids.

The J gene is TRBJ2-2, the V gene TRBV11-2; the match to TRBD2 covers 7 bases. The junction had 7 bases not matched to a gene; V was cut back by 5 bases and J by 4 bases. The CDR3 has 15 amino acids. The germline CDR1 and CDR2 sequences are SGHAT and FQNNGV. Here the CDR3 DNA reads TGTGCCAGCAGCCCATCGGGGGGTCCCACCGGGGAGCTGTTTTTT. Its translation: CASSPSGGPTGELFF.

The chain links TRBV5-1 to TRBJ1-1, with D possibly matching TRBD1 (5 bases). The V end was cut by 1 base, the J end by 1 base, with 11 bases between. Per the germline V gene, CDR1 is SGHRS and CDR2 is YFSETQ. The CDR3 runs to 15 residues. This CDR3 is CASSLSGGWNTEAFF. The CDR3 DNA is TGCGCCAGCAGCTTGTCGGGGGGTTGGAACACTGAAGCTTTCTTT.

The chain joins TRBV5-5 to TRBJ2-7; D remains unclear. Trimming left V 4 bases short and J 3 bases short, with 11 bases between. Germline V CDR1 and CDR2: SGHKS, YYEKEE (reference sequence). The CDR3 is made up of 13 amino acids. The CDR3 sequence is CASSPTQLYEQYF. The CDR3 DNA follows: TGTGCCAGCAGCCCAACACAGCTCTACGAGCAGTACTTC.

V is TRBV4-2 and J is TRBJ1-1; D gene ambiguous. The germline V and J ends were trimmed by 4 bases and 4 bases, with 16 bases remaining between them. The CDR3 is made up of 15 amino acids. Germline values: CDR1 LGHNA, CDR2 YNFKEQ. The CDR3 coding sequence is TGTGCCAGCAGCCGCAACTTTCAAGAAACCACTGAAGCTTTCTTT. Protein product: CASSRNFQETTEAFF.

This chain joins TRBV28 and TRBJ1-5; 9 bases align to TRBD1. CDR1 is MDHEN and CDR2 is SYDVKM in the germline V gene. V lost 5 bases, J lost 2 bases, and 7 bases stayed unmatched. The CDR3 has 16 residues. Written as DNA, the CDR3 is TGTGCCAGCAGTCAAAACAGGGGGCGAGGCAATCAGCCCCAGCATTTT. Its protein is CASSQNRGRGNQPQHF. Complete variable domain (other parts from reference TRBV28 and TRBJ1-5): DVKVTQSSRYLVKRTGEKVFLECVQDMDHENMFWYRQDPGLGLRLIYFSYDVKMKEKGDIPEGYSVSREKKERFSLILESASTNQTSMYLCASSQNRGRGNQPQHFGDGTRLSIL.

The chain joins TRBV4-3 to TRBJ2-3; tentative D call: TRBD2 (7 bases). The V end was cut by 0 bases, the J end by 1 base, with 14 bases between. Looked up from germline, CDR1 is LGHNA and CDR2 is YSLEER. CDR3 length: 17 residues. CDR3 amino acids: CASSQEGGGTGTDTQYF. In DNA form, the CDR3 reads TGCGCCAGCAGCCAAGAAGGGGGGGGGACTGGCACAGATACGCAGTATTTT.

This clone appeared once. The V call is TRBV5-8, the J call TRBJ1-4, with TRBD1 matching over 10 bases. Germline assignment: CDR1 SGHTS and CDR2 YDEGEE. After removal of 4 bases from V and 10 bases from J, the junction contained 13 bases not matched to a gene. This CDR3 comprises 16 residues. CDR3 nucleotides: TGTGCCAGCAGCCCCTCCGGGACAGGGGCGGAAAGAAAACTGTTTTTT. Translation: CASSPSGTGAERKLFF.

The rearrangement joins TRBV10-2 to TRBJ2-5; TRBD2 is a possible D gene (6 bases). The CDR3 runs to 17 residues. The V end was cut by 4 bases, the J end by 1 base, with 19 bases between. Per germline, CDR1 WSHSY and CDR2 SAAADI. CDR3 loop: CASSVYLLARGQETQYF. CDR3 nucleotides: TGCGCCAGCAGTGTGTACCTACTCGCGCGGGGCCAAGAGACCCAGTACTTC.